These 22 T cell receptor beta chains were all obtained from the same sample, sequenced in a study of vaccination effects on CD4 cells after COVID-19. Their antigen targets remain unknown. Antigen-specific CD4+ T cell clonotypes were called by their expansion after viral peptide-pool culture in ViraFEST. CD4+ T cells were isolated after less than 13 days of culture. Vaccine administered to participants consisted of two doses of either BNT162b2 or mRNA-1273. Using immunoSEQ multiplex PCR, the repertoire was profiled, and TCRdb retains in-frame clones only, with some absent. The repertoire holds around 81,000 clones, more than 60% seen once, with 0.85% to 1.3% in the top ten. The source material was CD4+ T cells from PBMCs cultured with HCoV-OC43 spike peptides, sampled after COVID-19 vaccination. As to subset: HCoV-OC43 spike overlapping peptide pool stimulation. The source of these receptors is a human donor who received a COVID-19 vaccine.

J is TRBJ2-1 and V is TRBV19; TRBD2 matches at 8 bases. CDR3 length: 16 amino acids. With 2 bases clipped from V and 9 bases from J, the junction kept 12 bases outside the gene matches. Germline V gene lookup returns CDR1 LNHDA and CDR2 SQIVND (reference sequence). CDR3 in amino acids: CASSIRSGASQGEQFF. The CDR3, as DNA: TGTGCCAGTAGTATACGTAGCGGGGCCTCCCAGGGTGAGCAGTTCTTC.

V gene TRBV15 combines with J gene TRBJ2-5; 13 bases align to TRBD2. Germline assignment: CDR1 LNHNV and CDR2 YYDKDF (reference sequence). After removal of 4 bases from V and 5 bases from J, the junction contained 7 bases not matched to a gene. This CDR3 contains 16 residues. CDR3 residues: CATSNRLAGGAETQYF. For the CDR3, the DNA is TGTGCCACCAGCAACCGACTAGCGGGGGGCGCGGAGACCCAGTACTTC.

This clone was seen more than once but under ten times. V is TRBV4-1 and J is TRBJ2-2; possible D gene TRBD2, 5 bases. The V end was cut by 4 bases, the J end by 4 bases, with 19 bases between. Looked up from germline, CDR1 is MGHRA and CDR2 is YSYEKL. The CDR3 length is 17 residues. CDR3 nucleotide sequence: TGCGCCAGCAGCCTTAAGATAACTAGGGTGGGCACCGGGGAGCTGTTTTTT. Translating gives CASSLKITRVGTGELFF.

This clone has a single count. The chain combines TRBV18 with TRBJ2-5; 9 bases agree with TRBD2. This CDR3 has 14 residues. Per germline, CDR1 KGHSH and CDR2 LQKENI. V gave up 5 bases and J gave up 5 bases; unmatched junction bases: 6. The CDR3 region has the DNA TGTGCCAGCTCAGCGCTAGCGGGGTCGGAGACCCAGTACTTC. It codes for CASSALAGSETQYF. The variable domain in full, completed from reference TRBV18 and TRBJ2-5, reads NAGVMQNPRHLVRRRGQEARLRCSPMKGHSHVYWYRQLPEEGLKFMVYLQKENIIDESGMPKERFSAEFPKEGPSILRIQQVVRGDSAAYFCASSALAGSETQYFGPGTRLLVL.

V is TRBV7-3 and J is TRBJ2-3; no firm D call. The germline V gene encodes CDR1 SGHTA and CDR2 FQGTGA. The CDR3 has 12 residues. Trimming left V 5 bases short and J 1 base short, with 4 bases between. As DNA, the CDR3 is TGTGCCAGCAGCCCCGGCACAGATACGCAGTATTTT. Protein sequence: CASSPGTDTQYF.

This chain links TRBV6-1 with TRBJ1-4; the D is unclear. Germline V gene sequence: CDR1 MNHNS, CDR2 SASEGT. The germline V and J ends were trimmed by 3 bases and 13 bases, with 12 bases remaining between them. CDR3 length: 12 residues. The CDR3 sequence: CASSERGHTLFF. In DNA form, the CDR3 reads TGTGCCAGCAGTGAGAGAGGGCACACACTGTTTTTT.

The J gene is TRBJ2-2, the V gene TRBV6-2 or TRBV6-3; no clear D. The ends were cut back, 2 bases at V and 1 base at J, with 5 bases in the middle. The CDR3 runs 14 residues. CDR1 and CDR2 (germline): MNHEY, SVGEGT. DNA for the CDR3: TGTGCCAGCAGTTACGTGGTGAACACCGGGGAGCTGTTTTTT. This codes for CASSYVVNTGELFF.

The V and J genes are TRBV7-2 and TRBJ2-3, with D perhaps matching TRBD1 (6 bases). The germline V gene encodes CDR1 SGHTA and CDR2 FQGNSA. Deletions cut 5 bases from V and 3 bases from J, with 9 bases between. This CDR3 contains 13 residues. The CDR3 loop is CASSAQGTDTQYF. In nucleotides, the CDR3 is TGTGCCAGCAGCGCACAGGGAACAGATACGCAGTATTTT.

The chain has TRBV6-5 and TRBJ1-1, with 7 bases matching TRBD1. The CDR3 is made up of 14 amino acids. Germline-derived CDR1 and CDR2 are MNHEY and SVGAGI. V trimming: 5 bases; J trimming: 4 bases; junction bases outside the gene matches: 7. CDR3 protein: CASSTYNRGTEAFF. DNA for the CDR3: TGTGCCAGCAGTACTTATAACAGGGGCACTGAAGCTTTCTTT.

This clone was observed a handful of times. The rearrangement links TRBV5-1 to TRBJ1-2, with 8 bases lining up with TRBD1. After removal of 0 bases from V and 7 bases from J, the junction contained 5 bases not matched to a gene. CDR1 and CDR2 from the germline V gene are SGHRS and YFSETQ. CDR3 size: 14 residues. The CDR3 here is CASSLGTGQAGYTF. The DNA for the CDR3 is TGCGCCAGCAGCTTGGGGACGGGACAGGCTGGCTACACCTTC.

This chain uses TRBV5-1 with TRBJ2-6; D uncertain. The germline V gene encodes CDR1 SGHRS and CDR2 YFSETQ. The CDR3 is 14 residues long. Trimming took off 6 bases at V and 1 base at J, with 8 bases between the two ends. CDR3 region: CASTATSGANVLTF. CDR3 sequence (DNA): TGCGCCAGCACCGCCACTTCTGGGGCCAACGTCCTGACTTTC. The full variable domain, rest sourced from reference TRBV5-1 and TRBJ2-6, is KAGVTQTPRYLIKTRGQQVTLSCSPISGHRSVSWYQQTPGQGLQFLFEYFSETQRNKGNFPGRFSGRQFSNSRSEMNVSTLELGDSALYLCASTATSGANVLTFGAGSRLTVL.

The rearrangement uses TRBV6-1 and TRBJ2-1; 9 bases map to TRBD2. This CDR3 is 15 amino acids long. J was trimmed by 4 bases and V by 3 bases; bases with no gene match: 4. The germline CDR1 and CDR2 sequences are MNHNS and SASEGT. This CDR3 is CASSDGRGGYNEQFF. CDR3 bases: TGTGCCAGCAGTGATGGGCGGGGGGGTTACAATGAGCAGTTCTTC.

The V call is TRBV30, the J call TRBJ1-6; a possible D gene is TRBD1 (6 bases). The CDR3 has 14 residues. The V and J ends lost 0 bases and 8 bases respectively, with 11 bases between them. From germline, CDR1 is GTSNPN and CDR2 SVGIG (reference sequence). Here the CDR3 DNA reads TGTGCCTGGAGTGTCGGACAGACCTATTCACCCCTCCACTTT. Translating gives CAWSVGQTYSPLHF.

The rearrangement joins TRBV28 to TRBJ1-6, with 7 bases matching TRBD1. Germline CDR1 MDHEN, CDR2 SYDVKM. Trimming took 6 bases from V and 0 from J; bases not matched to a gene: 8. The CDR3 loop spans 17 amino acids. The CDR3 nucleotides are TGTGCCAGCAGCTCCGCGGACAGGAACTCCTATAATTCACCCCTCCACTTT. Its translation: CASSSADRNSYNSPLHF.

The genes are TRBV5-1 and TRBJ1-6, with D possibly TRBD1 on 5 matching bases. The germline gives CDR1 SGHRS, CDR2 YFSETQ. The V end was cut by 0 bases, the J end by 11 bases, with 9 bases between. This CDR3 has 13 residues. The CDR3 DNA follows: TGCGCCAGCAGCTTGGTCGGGGGACCACCCCTCCACTTT. Protein sequence: CASSLVGGPPLHF.

V usage is TRBV13 and J usage is TRBJ2-2; 9 bases agree with TRBD1. This CDR3 is 15 amino acids long. CDR1 and CDR2 from the germline V gene are PRHDT and FYEKMQ (reference sequence). With V trimmed by 1 base and J by 5 bases, 2 bases remained unmatched. The CDR3 reads CASSLVGQGTGELFF. CDR3 bases: TGTGCCAGCAGCTTAGTAGGACAGGGGACCGGGGAGCTGTTTTTT.

The V and J genes are TRBV12-3 or TRBV12-4 and TRBJ1-2; 8 bases match TRBD1. J was trimmed by 5 bases and V by 5 bases; bases with no gene match: 4. This CDR3 contains 13 residues. The CDR3 loop reads CASSRQGNYGYTF. CDR3 coding DNA: TGTGCCAGCAGTCGACAGGGGAATTATGGCTACACCTTC.

V and J are TRBV30 and TRBJ1-3; D might be TRBD1 (6 bases). The germline V gene encodes CDR1 GTSNPN and CDR2 SVGIG (reference sequence). This CDR3 region has 12 residues. Trimming left V 5 bases short and J 5 bases short, with 10 bases between. The CDR3, as DNA: TGTGCCTGGGGGGGCCGGAGAAACACCATATATTTT. Translation: CAWGGRRNTIYF.

The V and J genes are TRBV12-5 and TRBJ1-5; TRBD1 is a possible D gene (5 bases). V was pared by 5 bases and J by 0 bases, with 14 bases between. Germline V gene lookup returns CDR1 LGHNT and CDR2 FRNRAP. The CDR3 is made up of 16 amino acids. CDR3 bases: TGTGCTAGTGGTAAAGGGGCAGGGCATAGCAATCAGCCCCAGCATTTT. Translating it yields CASGKGAGHSNQPQHF.

The chain links TRBV12-3 or TRBV12-4 to TRBJ1-1, with 8 nucleotides matching TRBD1. The CDR3 runs 12 residues. V lost 7 bases, J lost 6 bases, and 4 bases stayed unmatched. The DNA of the CDR3 is TGTGCCAGCAACCCACAGGGGGCTGAAGCTTTCTTT. This gives the protein CASNPQGAEAFF.

This chain connects TRBV11-2 to TRBJ2-5, with D possibly matching TRBD2 (6 bases). CDR1 and CDR2 (germline): SGHAT, FQNNGV. This CDR3 region has 14 residues. Trimming shortened V by 3 bases and J by 4 bases, and 12 bases separated the two germline ends. This CDR3 is CASSFSTSSETQYF. The CDR3 region has the DNA TGTGCCAGCAGCTTCTCCACTAGCTCAGAGACCCAGTACTTC.

J is TRBJ1-2 and V is TRBV12-3 or TRBV12-4; D perhaps matches TRBD1 (6 bases). V gave up 5 bases and J gave up 2 bases, with 9 bases separating them. This CDR3 has 13 residues. The DNA for the CDR3 is TGTGCCAGCAGTAGAGGACAGAACTATGGCTACACCTTC. Translated: CASSRGQNYGYTF.